The rows below give T cell receptor beta chains drawn from one sample of a study of blood T cell repertoires in COVID-19. Only in-frame clones appear in the TCRdb table, and some are missing; sequencing was by immunoSEQ multiplex PCR. Of some 330,000 clones listed, more than 70% are singletons. The sequencing input was PBMCs or T cells enriched from blood (not recorded which). The source of these receptors is a man aged 35 to 55 in a cohort exposed to, infected with or recovered from COVID-19 (not recorded which). The CDR3 runs from the conserved cysteine through the conserved F or W. A D gene is named only where the DNA matches it firmly. Clone sizes are given selectively: once, few, many, or a class where the clone is expanded.

.	TRBD1	TRBV5-1	15	TRBJ2-3	CASSLPGTGADTQYF	TGCGCCAGCAGCTTGCCCGGGACAGGGGCAGATACGCAGTATTTT
once	.	TRBV5-6	13	TRBJ1-2	CASSTRGGYGYTF	TGTGCCAGCAGCACAAGGGGAGGCTATGGCTACACCTTC
.	.	TRBV11-3	15	TRBJ1-3	CASSLDRSSGNTIYF	TGTGCCAGCAGCTTAGATCGGAGCTCTGGAAACACCATATATTTT
.	TRBD2	TRBV27	14	TRBJ2-7	CASSFFGGSYEQYF	TGTGCCAGCAGTTTTTTTGGCGGGAGTTACGAGCAGTACTTC
.	TRBD1	TRBV5-4	16	TRBJ1-1	CASSPKRGTANTEAFF	TGTGCCAGCAGCCCAAAGCGAGGGACAGCTAACACTGAAGCTTTCTTT
.	.	TRBV5-4	13	TRBJ1-1	CASSFDTDTEAFF	TGTGCCAGCAGCTTTGACACCGACACTGAAGCTTTCTTT
.	.	TRBV4-1	16	TRBJ1-4	CASSQVLGRNHEKLFF	TGCGCCAGCAGCCAAGTCTTGGGGCGCAACCATGAAAAACTGTTTTTT
.	TRBD1	TRBV5-5	18	TRBJ2-2	CASSKWPGQGASGGELFF	TGTGCCAGCAGCAAGTGGCCGGGACAGGGGGCTTCGGGCGGGGAGCTGTTTTTT
few	.	TRBV18	15	TRBJ2-2	CASSKNRVDTGELFF	TGTGCCAGCTCGAAGAACAGGGTTGATACCGGGGAGCTGTTTTTT
.	.	TRBV2	13	TRBJ1-5	CASSERLNQPQHF	TGTGCCAGCAGTGAGAGATTAAATCAGCCCCAGCATTTT
.	TRBD2	TRBV7-6	16	TRBJ2-1	CASSSPLADIYNEQFF	TGTGCCAGCAGCTCCCCGCTAGCGGATATATACAATGAGCAGTTCTTC
.	TRBD1	TRBV11-2	14	TRBJ2-7	CASRTTGGIYEQYF	TGTGCCAGCAGGACAACAGGGGGCATCTACGAGCAGTACTTC
.	.	TRBV30	13	TRBJ2-7	CAWSVVASGEQYF	TGTGCCTGGAGTGTAGTGGCCTCGGGGGAGCAGTACTTC
.	.	TRBV4-1	15	TRBJ1-4	CASSQLVRGAEKLFF	TGCGCCAGCAGCCAACTTGTAAGGGGTGCTGAAAAACTGTTTTTT
.	TRBD1	TRBV5-1	18	TRBJ2-3	CASSLTGGHPAAGDTQYF	TGCGCCAGCAGCCTAACAGGGGGACACCCGGCGGCGGGGGATACGCAGTATTTT
.	TRBD1	TRBV3-1/TRBV3-2	12	TRBJ2-7	CASSQADRGKYF	TGTGCCAGCAGCCAAGCCGACAGGGGCAAGTACTTC
.	TRBD2	TRBV3-1/TRBV3-2	14	TRBJ2-1	CASRRTSGSNEQFF	TGTGCCAGCAGGCGGACTAGCGGGAGCAATGAGCAGTTCTTC
.	TRBD1	TRBV15	16	TRBJ1-1	CATSRDSTGGSEEAFF	TGTGCCACCAGCAGAGATTCAACAGGGGGGAGTGAGGAAGCTTTCTTT
.	.	TRBV19	15	TRBJ1-5	CASSIVGGMGQPQHF	TGTGCCAGTAGTATCGTCGGGGGGATGGGCCAGCCCCAGCATTTT
.	.	TRBV6-5	14	TRBJ1-5	CASSPGLRNQPQHF	TGTGCCAGCAGCCCAGGGTTGCGCAATCAGCCCCAGCATTTT
.	TRBD1	TRBV6-5	15	TRBJ2-3	CASKKTGGTTDTQYF	TGTGCCAGCAAAAAGACAGGGGGTACCACAGATACGCAGTATTTT
once	.	TRBV28	13	TRBJ1-1	CASSLNRGTEAFF	TGTGCCAGCAGTTTAAACCGGGGAACTGAAGCTTTCTTT
.	TRBD1	TRBV2	12	TRBJ1-5	CASSRGQATQHF	TGTGCCAGCAGCCGGGGACAGGCCACCCAGCATTTT
.	.	TRBV10-3	13	TRBJ1-1	CAIKGQLNTEAFF	TGTGCCATCAAGGGGCAGCTGAACACTGAAGCTTTCTTT
.	.	TRBV5-1	15	TRBJ2-1	CASSSPSFSYNEQFF	TGCGCCAGCAGCTCCCCGTCTTTCTCCTACAATGAGCAGTTCTTC
once	.	TRBV9	14	TRBJ1-2	CASSVAGVNYGYTF	TGTGCCAGCAGCGTAGCGGGTGTAAACTATGGCTACACCTTC
.	.	TRBV23-1	15	TRBJ2-1	CASSPRPAGIHEQFF	TGCGCCAGCAGTCCTCGGCCAGCGGGTATCCATGAGCAGTTCTTC
few	.	TRBV10-2	13	TRBJ1-1	CASSEYMNTEAFF	TGCGCCAGCAGTGAGTATATGAACACTGAAGCTTTCTTT
.	TRBD1	TRBV27	15	TRBJ2-3	CASTIKGASTDTQYF	TGTGCCAGCACCATTAAGGGGGCCAGCACAGATACGCAGTATTTT